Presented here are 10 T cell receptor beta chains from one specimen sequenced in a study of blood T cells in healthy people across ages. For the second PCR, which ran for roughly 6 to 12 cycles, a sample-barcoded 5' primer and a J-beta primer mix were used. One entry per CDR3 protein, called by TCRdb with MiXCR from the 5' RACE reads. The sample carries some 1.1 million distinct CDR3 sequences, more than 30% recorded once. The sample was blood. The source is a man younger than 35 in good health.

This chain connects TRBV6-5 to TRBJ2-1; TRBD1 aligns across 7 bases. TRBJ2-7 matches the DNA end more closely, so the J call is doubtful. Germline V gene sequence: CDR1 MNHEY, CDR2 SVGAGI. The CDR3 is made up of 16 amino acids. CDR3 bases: TGTGCCAGCAGTCTCGGGACAGATCTTCCTTACAATGAGCAGTACTTC. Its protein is CASSLGTDLPYNEQYF.

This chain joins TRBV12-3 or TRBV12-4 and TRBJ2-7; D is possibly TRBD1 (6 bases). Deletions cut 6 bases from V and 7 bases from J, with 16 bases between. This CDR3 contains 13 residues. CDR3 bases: TGTGCCAGCAGACAAGGGGGATTTTATGAGCAGTACTTC. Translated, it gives CASRQGGFYEQYF.

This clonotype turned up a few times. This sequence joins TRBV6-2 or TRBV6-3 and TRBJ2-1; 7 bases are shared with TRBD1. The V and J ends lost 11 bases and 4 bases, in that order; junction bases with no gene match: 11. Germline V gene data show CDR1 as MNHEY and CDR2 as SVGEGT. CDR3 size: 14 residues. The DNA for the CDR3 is TGTGCCGGAGCTTTCCCGGGACAGTACAATGAGCAGTTCTTC. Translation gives CAGAFPGQYNEQFF.

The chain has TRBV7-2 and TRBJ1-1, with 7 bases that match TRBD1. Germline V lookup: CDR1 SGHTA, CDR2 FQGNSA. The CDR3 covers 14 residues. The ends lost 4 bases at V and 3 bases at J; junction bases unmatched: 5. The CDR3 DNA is TGTGCCAGCAGCTCCAACAGGGGTGACACTGAAGCTTTCTTT. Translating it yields CASSSNRGDTEAFF.

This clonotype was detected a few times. For the CDR3, the DNA is TGTGCCAGCAGCGTAAATGGGGGGCCGGCCAAAAACATTCAGTACTTC. Protein: CASSVNGGPAKNIQYF. The chain recombines TRBV9 with TRBJ2-4; D tentatively reads TRBD1 or TRBD2 (6 bases each). CDR3 length equals 16 residues. The V gene's germline CDR1 is SGDLS and CDR2 YYNGEE. The V gene lost 1 base and the J gene lost 1 base, with 12 bases spanning the gap.

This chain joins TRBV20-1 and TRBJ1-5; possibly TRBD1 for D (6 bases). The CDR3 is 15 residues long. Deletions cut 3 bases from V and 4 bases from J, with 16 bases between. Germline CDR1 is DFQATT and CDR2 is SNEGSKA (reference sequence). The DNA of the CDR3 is TGCAGTGCTAGTCCTCACGGGGGCCCGAATCAGCCCCAGCATTTT. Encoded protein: CSASPHGGPNQPQHF.

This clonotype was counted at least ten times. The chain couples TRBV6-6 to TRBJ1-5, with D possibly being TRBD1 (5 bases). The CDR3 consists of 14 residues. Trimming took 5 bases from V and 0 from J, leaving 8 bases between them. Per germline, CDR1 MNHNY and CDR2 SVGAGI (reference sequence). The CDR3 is CASSGAYSNQPQHF. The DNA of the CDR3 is TGTGCCAGCAGTGGGGCCTATAGCAATCAGCCCCAGCATTTT.

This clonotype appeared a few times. CDR3 DNA sequence: TGCAGTGCTCCCAAAGTCGGGTCCTTCCTGAACACTGAAGCTTTCTTT. It codes for CSAPKVGSFLNTEAFF. The gene calls are TRBV20-1 and TRBJ1-1; D is ambiguous. The V end was cut by 5 bases, the J end by 0 bases, with 19 bases between. The CDR3 extends over 16 amino acids. Looked up from germline, CDR1 is DFQATT and CDR2 is SNEGSKA (reference sequence).

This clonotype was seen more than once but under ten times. The CDR3 DNA reads as TGTGCCAGCAGACCCGGACAGGGGCAGCCCCAGCATTTT. It specifies CASRPGQGQPQHF. The chain joins TRBV12-3 or TRBV12-4 to TRBJ1-5; TRBD1 aligns across 9 bases. Trimming cost V 6 bases and J 7 bases; bases outside gene matches: 4. The CDR3 covers 13 residues.

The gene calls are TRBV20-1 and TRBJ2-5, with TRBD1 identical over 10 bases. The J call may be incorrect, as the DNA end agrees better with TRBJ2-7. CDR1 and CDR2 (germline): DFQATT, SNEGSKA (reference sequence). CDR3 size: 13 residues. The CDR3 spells CSARDRTGGEQYF. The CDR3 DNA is TGCAGTGCTAGAGATCGGACAGGGGGCGAGCAGTACTTC.